The rows below give T cell receptor beta chains drawn from one sample of a study of T cell responses to AZD1222 COVID-19 vaccine. TCRdb's copy holds only in-frame clones and misses some; the assay was immunoSEQ multiplex PCR. The sample has approximately 150,000 clones, 94% seen once; the top ten hold roughly 1.3%. The sequences come from peripheral blood, collected on day 0 of AZD1222 vaccination. The receptors stem from an adult in good health. CDR3s include the opening cysteine and the closing phenylalanine or tryptophan. Fields, in order: V gene, CDR3 protein.

TRBV30,CAWTGTGFGYGYTF
TRBV2,CASSDLGALSNQPQHF
TRBV28,CASTVGTGGDYGYTF
TRBV6-5,CASSPNRNSPLHF
TRBV6-5,CASSYNGRGEGTQYF
TRBV28,CASSFGYTEAFF
TRBV7-9,CASSLGGHATGELFF
TRBV7-2,CASSLRQGGNSPLHF
TRBV6-2/TRBV6-3,CASSITGEANVLTF
TRBV20-1,CSASGQLHEKLFF
TRBV2,CASQVGGNSPLHF
TRBV18,CASSPTEQGRETQYF
TRBV7-3,CASSLTVDNEQFF
TRBV15,CATSRVNGNTIYF
TRBV7-2,CASRATSGKLDTQYF
TRBV3-1/TRBV3-2,CASSQRDKNTEAFF
TRBV7-8,CASSTRTASGNTIYF
TRBV6-5,CASNQGISGQPQHF
TRBV19,CASSIASGQYSNQPQHF
TRBV6-1,CASSEALMTGNSGGNQPQHF
TRBV28,CASSLRGDATMNTEAFF
TRBV30,CAWSVISEQGADQPQHF
TRBV7-2,CASSLETVQETQYF
TRBV29-1,CSALRYMNTEAFF
TRBV7-2,CASSLRGQPQHF
TRBV19,CASSMAAVPEKLFF
TRBV11-2,CASGLGELFF
TRBV2,CASSVYDSPLHF
TRBV7-9,CASSAGWGKEKLFF